These 24 T cell receptor beta chains were all obtained from the same sample, sequenced in a study of glioma-infiltrating T cells. TCR alpha and beta CDR3 regions were amplified from RNA using iRepertoire nested multiplex PCR. TCRdb used MiXCR to reprocess the multiplex PCR reads, holding one entry per CDR3 protein. The table has about 140,000 distinct CDR3 sequences, about two fifths seen once. Material for sequencing was glioma tissue, nonneoplastic brain tissue, or PBMCs (not recorded which). The receptors originated from a human donor with low-grade glioma or glioblastoma, undergoing nonglioma brain surgery, or in good health (not recorded which).

In its sample, this clonotype was seen a few times. The chain links TRBV4-1 to TRBJ2-1, with D unclear. From germline, CDR1 is MGHRA and CDR2 YSYEKL. The CDR3 spans 14 residues. The V end was cut by 4 bases, the J end by 9 bases, with 16 bases between. Here the CDR3 reads CASSRASFDGEQFF. The CDR3 bases are TGCGCCAGCAGCCGAGCTAGTTTTGACGGTGAGCAGTTCTTC.

Concerning this clonotype itself: This CDR3 fails to terminate in the conserved phenylalanine or tryptophan, so it likely reflects a read error. J is TRBJ2-3 and V is TRBV20-1; D tentatively reads TRBD1 or TRBD2 (5 bases each). CDR1 is DFQATT and CDR2 is SNEGSKA in the germline V gene (reference sequence). V was shortened by 6 bases and J by 10 bases, with 26 bases between the two germline ends. CDR3 length: 15 amino acids. CDR3 loop: CSARWGPSQQGAQYL. The CDR3 DNA sequence: TGCAGTGCGAGGTGGGGACCGAGTCAGCAAGGTGCGCAGTATTTG.

The rearrangement joins TRBV14 to TRBJ2-7; the match to TRBD1 covers 7 bases. V gave up 4 bases and J gave up 6 bases; unmatched junction bases: 6. Germline assignment: CDR1 SGHDN and CDR2 FVKESK. This CDR3 spans 13 amino acids. The chain's CDR3 is CASSLTGMAEQYF. CDR3 nucleotide sequence: TGTGCCAGCAGCCTGACAGGGATGGCCGAGCAGTACTTC.

J is TRBJ1-1 and V is TRBV11-2; 8 bases align to TRBD1. V lost 5 bases, J lost 6 bases, and 8 bases stayed unmatched. Germline CDR1 reads SGHAT; CDR2 reads FQNNGV. The CDR3 has 14 residues. DNA for the CDR3: TGTGCCAGCAGCAGCTTGACAGGGGACTCTGAAGCTTTCTTT. This translates into CASSSLTGDSEAFF. Variable domain in full (rest from reference TRBV11-2 and TRBJ1-1): EAGVAQSPRYKIIEKRQSVAFWCNPISGHATLYWYQQILGQGPKLLIQFQNNGVVDDSQLPKDRFSAERLKGVDSTLKIQPAKLEDSAVYLCASSSLTGDSEAFFGQGTRLTVV.

The rearrangement links TRBV20-1 to TRBJ2-1, with TRBD2 matching over 7 bases. The CDR3 has 13 residues. The V gene's germline CDR1 is DFQATT and CDR2 SNEGSKA (reference sequence). Trimming at V came to 1 base and at J to 9 bases, leaving 6 bases not matched to a gene. DNA for the CDR3: TGCAGTGCTAGAGCCAGCGGGGAGGGTGAGCAGTTCTTC. Amino acids: CSARASGEGEQFF.

V usage is TRBV6-4 and J usage is TRBJ2-3; TRBD2 might be the D (6 bases). Germline-derived CDR1 and CDR2 are MRHNA and SNTAGT. The CDR3 loop spans 21 amino acids. Trimming removed 5 bases from V and 0 bases from J, with 30 bases in between. The CDR3 coding sequence is TGTGCCAGCAGTTTCTACCCCCCGGGGGAGACGAGAGGAACTAGCACAGATACGCAGTATTTT. It yields the protein CASSFYPPGETRGTSTDTQYF.

The chain employs TRBV6-6 and TRBJ1-1; D ambiguous. V was trimmed by 0 bases and J by 2 bases, leaving 10 bases between them. CDR1 is MNHNY and CDR2 is SVGAGI in the germline V gene (reference sequence). This CDR3 spans 15 amino acids. In nucleotides, the CDR3 is TGTGCCAGCAGTTACTCGTCTCACCCCAACACTGAAGCTTTCTTT. This codes for CASSYSSHPNTEAFF.

A single count supports this clonotype. This chain joins TRBV7-2 and TRBJ2-1; 9 nucleotides align to TRBD2. V shed 5 bases and J 7 bases; nucleotides not matched to a gene: 12. Germline assignment: CDR1 SGHTA and CDR2 FQGNSA. There are 16 residues in the CDR3. The CDR3 coding sequence is TGTGCCAGCAGCCAAGATAGCGGGAGCCGATATAATGAGCAGTTCTTC. Translated, it gives CASSQDSGSRYNEQFF.

This clonotype was seen only a few times. The chain carries TRBV20-1 and TRBJ1-1, with D possibly matching TRBD1 (6 bases). The CDR3 has 14 residues. Germline CDR1 and CDR2: DFQATT and SNEGSKA (reference sequence). Trimming took off 1 base at V and 1 base at J, with 10 bases between the two ends. CDR3 nucleotide sequence: TGCAGTGCTAGAGGGGGACACCAGAACACTGAAGCTTTCTTT. Translated: CSARGGHQNTEAFF.

V gene TRBV19 combines with J gene TRBJ1-1; 9 bases align to TRBD1. This CDR3 comprises 15 residues. Unmatched junction bases numbered 5, after V lost 5 bases and J lost 1 base. In germline, CDR1 is LNHDA, CDR2 SQIVND (reference sequence). The CDR3 loop is CASSPQQGANTEAFF. The DNA for the CDR3 is TGTGCCAGTAGTCCCCAACAGGGGGCGAACACTGAAGCTTTCTTT.

The genes are TRBV6-1 and TRBJ2-7; D is perhaps TRBD1 (6 bases). This CDR3 region has 15 residues. Trimming removed 6 bases from V and 0 bases from J, with 15 bases in between. Germline CDR1 reads MNHNS; CDR2 reads SASEGT. This CDR3 is CASRSGQSPSYEQYF. Written as DNA, the CDR3 is TGTGCCAGCAGATCTGGACAGTCCCCCTCCTACGAGCAGTACTTC.

The table lists this clonotype with many counts. This chain links TRBV7-2 with TRBJ2-7, with D uncertain. The CDR3 is 12 residues long. Trimming stripped 5 bases from V and 3 bases from J, with 8 bases between. Looked up from germline, CDR1 is SGHTA and CDR2 is FQGNSA. CDR3 residues: CASSPGYYEQYF. The CDR3 DNA reads TGTGCCAGCAGCCCTGGATACTACGAGCAGTACTTC.

This clonotype was recorded a few times. This chain connects TRBV6-5 to TRBJ2-7; 7 positions agree with TRBD1. Trimming cost V 2 bases and J 5 bases; bases outside gene matches: 6. The CDR3 contains 14 residues. Germline V gives CDR1 MNHEY, CDR2 SVGAGI. The CDR3 DNA reads as TGTGCCAGCAGTTACGCGACAGGGCCGAACGAGCAGTACTTC. Amino acid sequence: CASSYATGPNEQYF.

A word on this clonotype: A read error may explain this, as a much larger clone is one base away. The chain recombines TRBV20-1 with TRBJ1-5, with D unclear. With 5 bases removed from V and 4 bases from J, the gap between germline ends came to 9 bases. Germline V gene lookup returns CDR1 DFQATT and CDR2 SNEGSKA (reference sequence). The CDR3 consists of 12 residues. The CDR3 DNA sequence: TGCAGTGCTGGGCTACCTAATCAGCCCCAGCATTTT. The encoded protein is CSAGLPNQPQHF.

V gene TRBV7-2 combines with J gene TRBJ2-7; D is ambiguous. The CDR3 runs 15 residues. Germline V CDR1 and CDR2: SGHTA, FQGNSA. V was clipped by 0 bases and J by 3 bases, with 12 bases between them. Here the CDR3 reads CASSLASGESYEQYF. DNA for the CDR3: TGTGCCAGCAGCTTAGCGTCTGGGGAAAGCTACGAGCAGTACTTC.

V is TRBV15 and J is TRBJ2-6; D is possibly TRBD1 or TRBD2 (6 bases each). This CDR3 region has 17 residues. Between the trimmed V and J ends, which lost 3 bases and 1 base, there was a span of 13 bases. Germline-derived CDR1 and CDR2 are LNHNV and YYDKDF (reference sequence). The CDR3 nucleotides are TGTGCCACCAGCAGCGGGCAGGGGAGGTCTGGGGCCAACGTCCTGACTTTC. Amino acids: CATSSGQGRSGANVLTF.

This clonotype was counted a few times. The V and J genes are TRBV7-2 and TRBJ2-3; no clear D. In germline, CDR1 is SGHTA, CDR2 FQGNSA. The CDR3 runs 12 residues. Trimming removed 1 base at V and 15 bases at J, with 14 bases between. CDR3 nucleotides: TGTGCCAGCAGCTTAGACCTTACACGGCGATATTTT. Protein product: CASSLDLTRRYF.

The rearrangement links TRBV7-2 to TRBJ2-7, with a possible D match to TRBD1 (5 bases). The germline gives CDR1 SGHTA, CDR2 FQGNSA. V shed 4 bases and J shed 0 bases, with 22 bases lying between them. The CDR3 contains 18 residues. The CDR3 region is CASSSGWGSPRNSYEQYF. Here the CDR3 DNA reads TGTGCCAGCAGCTCCGGTTGGGGCAGTCCCCGTAACTCCTACGAGCAGTACTTC.

This clonotype has a handful of counts. The chain carries TRBV6-1 and TRBJ2-5; 10 bases fit TRBD2. Germline assignment: CDR1 MNHNS and CDR2 SASEGT. The CDR3 runs to 15 residues. V lost 5 bases, J lost 2 bases, and 5 bases stayed unmatched. The CDR3 here is CASSYGAGGQETQYF. The CDR3 DNA is TGTGCCAGCAGTTATGGAGCGGGGGGGCAAGAGACCCAGTACTTC.

The chain combines TRBV4-3 with TRBJ1-1; D might be TRBD1 (5 bases). The ends were cut back, 1 base at V and 0 bases at J, with 6 bases in the middle. Germline V gene sequence: CDR1 LGHNA, CDR2 YSLEER. This CDR3 comprises 14 residues. The CDR3 nucleotides are TGCGCCAGCAGCCAAGGGGGGATGAACACTGAAGCTTTCTTT. The encoded protein is CASSQGGMNTEAFF.

The V and J genes are TRBV6-6 and TRBJ2-4; 10 positions match TRBD1. The trim removed 2 bases at V and 6 bases at J, leaving 4 bases unmatched. The CDR3 length is 15 residues. Germline V gene data show CDR1 as MNHNY and CDR2 as SVGAGI (reference sequence). The CDR3 sequence is CASSYLDRGRNIQYF. CDR3 bases: TGTGCCAGCAGTTACCTAGACAGGGGGCGAAACATTCAGTACTTC.

The chain is built from TRBV18 and TRBJ1-5; 9 bases fit TRBD1. V trimming: 2 bases; J trimming: 6 bases; junction bases outside the gene matches: 5. Germline V gene sequence: CDR1 KGHSH, CDR2 LQKENI. The CDR3 contains 15 residues. The CDR3 DNA follows: TGTGCCAGCTCACCAGGACAGGGGAGGTTTCAGCCCCAGCATTTT. Translated, it gives CASSPGQGRFQPQHF.

This rearrangement joins TRBV11-2 to TRBJ2-3; 11 bases are shared with TRBD2. The CDR3 runs to 19 residues. The ends lost 0 bases at V and 3 bases at J; junction bases unmatched: 11. CDR1 and CDR2 (germline): SGHAT, FQNNGV. The CDR3 region has the DNA TGTGCCAGCAGCTTAGATCTGGGGTTAGCGGGGGGGCCTACAGATACGCAGTATTTT. Translated: CASSLDLGLAGGPTDTQYF.

The chain uses TRBV20-1 and TRBJ1-2; D uncertain. Germline CDR1 reads DFQATT; CDR2 reads SNEGSKA (reference sequence). V lost 1 base, J lost 4 bases, and 13 bases lay in between. The CDR3 has 14 amino acids. Written as DNA, the CDR3 is TGCAGTGCTAGAGGTGGGAGGGAACGCTATGGCTACACCTTC. This gives the protein CSARGGRERYGYTF.